Listed below are T cell receptor beta chains from one sample, sequenced in a study of regulatory T cells in long-lasting Graves disease. TCRdb re-analysed the multiplex PCR reads in MiXCR, keeping a single row per CDR3 protein. The sample has about 660,000 distinct CDR3 sequences, around 30% seen once; the top ten hold under 55%. The starting material was peripheral blood mononuclear cells (PBMCs), obtained when the disease was refractory, from a patient treated with antithyroid drugs. The receptor set was obtained from a female donor with Graves disease. The CDR3 runs from the conserved cysteine through the conserved F or W. The order of the fields is D gene, V gene, clone size, J gene, CDR3 DNA, CDR3 protein. A D gene is named only where the DNA matches it firmly. Clone size is shown for a subset of rows, as once, few, many or a class of expanded clone.

NA	TRBV18	few	TRBJ2-2	TGTGCCAGCTCACTCAGCGCGAGGGGGACCGGGGAGCTGTTTTTT	CASSLSARGTGELFF
NA	TRBV6-5	NA	TRBJ1-1	TGTGCCAGCAGTTCTACACCGCCTGAAGCTTTCTTT	CASSSTPPEAFF
NA	TRBV12-3/TRBV12-4	few	TRBJ2-7	TGTGCCAGCAGTTTTGATAGAGGGGACTACGAGCAGTACTTC	CASSFDRGDYEQYF
TRBD1	TRBV6-1	few	TRBJ2-5	TGTGCCAGCAGTGAAGGTGGAGGGACAGGGGAGACCCAGTACTTC	CASSEGGGTGETQYF
TRBD1	TRBV25-1	NA	TRBJ1-5	TGTGCCAGCAGTGAACCGGGACAGACAAGCAATCAGCCCCAGCATTTT	CASSEPGQTSNQPQHF
NA	TRBV6-2/TRBV6-3	NA	TRBJ1-1	TGTGCCAGCAGTGAAGCACAGGGGAACACTGAAGCTTTCTTT	CASSEAQGNTEAFF
NA	TRBV7-9	NA	TRBJ1-1	TGTGCCAGCAGCTTGTCTGCGGGGGAAGGGGTGACTGAAGCTTTCTTT	CASSLSAGEGVTEAFF
TRBD1	TRBV6-2/TRBV6-3	NA	TRBJ1-4	TGTGCCAGCAGTTCCTCAGGGGGCGCAGATGAAAAACTGTTTTTT	CASSSSGGADEKLFF
NA	TRBV2	many	TRBJ1-5	TGTGCCAGCTCGGGGGGGAAGGGAGGGAATCAGCCCCAGCATTTT	CASSGGKGGNQPQHF
TRBD2	TRBV6-4	few	TRBJ2-7	TGTGCCAGCAGTTACCGCCGGACTAGCGGGGGGTACGAGCAGTACTTC	CASSYRRTSGGYEQYF
TRBD1	TRBV12-3/TRBV12-4	few	TRBJ1-1	TGTGCCAGCAGTCTGACAGGGGGCGAAACTGAAGCTTTCTTT	CASSLTGGETEAFF
NA	TRBV15	once	TRBJ2-7	TGTGCCACCGGCAGAAAGAACAGGGGGACTAGCCACTCCTACGAGCAGTACTTC	CATGRKNRGTSHSYEQYF
NA	TRBV27	few	TRBJ1-2	TGTGCCAGCAGCGACAGGTTAGGCTACACCTTC	CASSDRLGYTF
TRBD1	TRBV28	many	TRBJ1-5	TGTGCCAGCAGTCCCCAGGGGGCAGGTCAGCCCCAGCATTTT	CASSPQGAGQPQHF
NA	TRBV7-6	many	TRBJ1-1	TGTGCCAGCGAGTCAGGGGTTGGGGGATCTGAAGCTTTCTTT	CASESGVGGSEAFF
NA	TRBV30	few	TRBJ2-7	TGTGCCTGGAGTGTAACAACCTACGAGCAGTACTTC	CAWSVTTYEQYF
TRBD1	TRBV15	many	TRBJ2-5	TGTGCCACCAGCAGAGATCGAGGGTTCAGGGGGGAGACCCAGTACTTC	CATSRDRGFRGETQYF
NA	TRBV12-3/TRBV12-4	many	TRBJ1-1	TGTGCCAGCAGTTTCGAGGTAACGAACACTGAAGCTTTCTTT	CASSFEVTNTEAFF
NA	TRBV20-1	NA	TRBJ1-1	TGCAGTGCTCAGTCTCAGAACACTGAAGCTTTCTTT	CSAQSQNTEAFF
NA	TRBV30	few	TRBJ1-6	TGTGCCTGCAATGAGAATTCACCCCTCCACTTT	CACNENSPLHF
NA	TRBV7-9	NA	TRBJ2-2	TGTGCCAGCAGCCAGATTAGTACCGGGGAGCTGTTTTTT	CASSQISTGELFF
NA	TRBV5-1	NA	TRBJ1-4	TGCGCCAGCAGCCCCGACGGCCATTTCTTGGTTTTT	CASSPDGHFLVF
NA	TRBV20-1	few	TRBJ2-2	TGCAGTGCCCCGGCTGCCGGGGCCGGGGAGCTGTTTTTT	CSAPAAGAGELFF
NA	TRBV11-2	many	TRBJ1-1	TGTGCCAGCAGCTTAGTAGGTACTGAAGCTTTCTTT	CASSLVGTEAFF
NA	TRBV28	NA	TRBJ1-2	TGTGCCAGCAGCGTATGGGACTTCTCGAACTATGGCTACACCTTC	CASSVWDFSNYGYTF
NA	TRBV6-2/TRBV6-3	NA	TRBJ1-1	TGTGCCAGCAGATCTCCCATGAACGCTGAAGCTTTCTTT	CASRSPMNAEAFF
TRBD2	TRBV20-1	few	TRBJ2-7	TGCAGTGCTAGAGGCGGGAGCGGTAGGTACGAGCAGTACTTC	CSARGGSGRYEQYF
NA	TRBV30	NA	TRBJ1-6	TGTGCCTGGACCCAGGACAGAAGGAATAATTCACCCCTCCACTTT	CAWTQDRRNNSPLHF
NA	TRBV20-1	NA	TRBJ1-6	TGCAGTGCTAGTCCCACCAATACAGGGCTGTCTTCACCCCTCCACTTT	CSASPTNTGLSSPLHF
TRBD1	TRBV11-2	NA	TRBJ2-1	TGTGCCAGCAGCTTAGCGGGACAGGGCCGGAATGAGCAGTTCTTC	CASSLAGQGRNEQFF